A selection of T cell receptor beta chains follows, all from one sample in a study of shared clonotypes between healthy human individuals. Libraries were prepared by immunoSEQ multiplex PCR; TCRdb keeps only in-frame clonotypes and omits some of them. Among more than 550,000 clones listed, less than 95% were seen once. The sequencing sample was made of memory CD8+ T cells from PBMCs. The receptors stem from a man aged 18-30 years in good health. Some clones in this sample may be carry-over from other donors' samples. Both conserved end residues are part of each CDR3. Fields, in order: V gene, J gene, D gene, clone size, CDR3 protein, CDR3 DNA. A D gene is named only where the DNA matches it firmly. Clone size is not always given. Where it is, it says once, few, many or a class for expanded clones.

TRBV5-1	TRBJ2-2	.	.	CASSFTGRNTGELFF	TGCGCCAGCAGCTTTACAGGCAGAAACACCGGGGAGCTGTTTTTT
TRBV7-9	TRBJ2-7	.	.	CASSLLEQGWFYEQYF	TGTGCCAGCAGCTTACTTGAACAGGGCTGGTTCTACGAGCAGTACTTC
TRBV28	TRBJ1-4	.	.	CASSRQARREKLFF	TGTGCCAGCAGCCGACAGGCACGACGTGAAAAACTGTTTTTT
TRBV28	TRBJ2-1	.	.	CASTRPRGAEQFF	TGTGCCAGCACCCGACCCCGGGGGGCCGAGCAGTTCTTC
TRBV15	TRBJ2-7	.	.	CATSRSTVRAEEQYF	TGTGCCACCAGCAGATCTACTGTGAGGGCTGAGGAGCAGTACTTC
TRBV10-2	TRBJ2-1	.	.	CASRPPGNEQFF	TGCGCCAGCAGGCCCCCGGGCAATGAGCAGTTCTTC
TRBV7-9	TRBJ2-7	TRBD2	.	CASSPLPTSGTGQYF	TGTGCCAGCAGCCCTCTCCCGACTAGCGGGACCGGGCAGTACTTC
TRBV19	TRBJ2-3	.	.	CASSVEGRLYTDTQYF	TGTGCCAGTAGTGTTGAGGGCAGACTATACACAGATACGCAGTATTTT
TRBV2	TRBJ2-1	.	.	CASSDGSYNEQFF	TGTGCCAGCAGTGACGGGAGCTACAATGAGCAGTTCTTC
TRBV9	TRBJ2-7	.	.	CASSVGSSYEQYF	TGTGCCAGCAGCGTAGGCAGCTCCTACGAGCAGTACTTC
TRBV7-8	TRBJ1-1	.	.	CASSLLWENTEAFF	TGTGCCAGCAGCTTATTGTGGGAGAACACTGAAGCTTTCTTT
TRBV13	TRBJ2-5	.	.	CASSLGRGGTAETQYF	TGTGCCAGCAGCTTAGGTCGTGGCGGGACGGCAGAGACCCAGTACTTC
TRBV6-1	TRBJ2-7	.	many	CASSVRTRGSSYEQYF	TGTGCCAGCAGTGTACGGACGCGGGGCAGCTCCTACGAGCAGTACTTC
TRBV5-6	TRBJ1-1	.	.	CASSLGGRLFF	TGTGCCAGCAGCTTAGGGGGGAGGCTTTTCTTT
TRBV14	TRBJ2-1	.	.	CASSQVALEQFF	TGTGCCAGCAGCCAAGTAGCTCTTGAGCAGTTCTTC
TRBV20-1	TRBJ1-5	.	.	CSARGPRAQHF	TGCAGTGCTAGAGGCCCCCGGGCCCAGCATTTT
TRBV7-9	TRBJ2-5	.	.	CASTSGVEQETQYF	TGTGCCAGCACGTCGGGAGTTGAGCAAGAGACCCAGTACTTC
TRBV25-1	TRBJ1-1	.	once	CASSEIGEGTEAFF	TGTGCCAGCAGTGAAATTGGGGAGGGCACTGAAGCTTTCTTT
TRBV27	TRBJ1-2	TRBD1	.	CASSPTRTGIPGTF	TGTGCCAGCAGTCCAACCCGGACAGGGATCCCGGGCACCTTC
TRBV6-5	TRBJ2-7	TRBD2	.	CASSYREAAYEQYF	TGTGCCAGCAGTTATCGGGAGGCGGCCTACGAGCAGTACTTC
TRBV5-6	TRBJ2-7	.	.	CASTLGAVYEQYF	TGTGCCAGCACTCTCGGTGCGGTGTACGAGCAGTACTTC
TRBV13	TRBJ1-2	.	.	CASTGLRTANYGYTF	TGTGCCAGCACCGGACTGCGGACGGCGAACTATGGCTACACCTTC
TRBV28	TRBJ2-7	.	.	CASSFPGPTSYEQYF	TGTGCCAGCAGTTTTCCGGGACCGACCTCCTACGAGCAGTACTTC
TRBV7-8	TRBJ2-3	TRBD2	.	CASSQTSGSRTDTQYF	TGTGCCAGCAGCCAAACTAGCGGGAGTAGAACAGATACGCAGTATTTT
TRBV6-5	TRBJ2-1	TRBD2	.	CASSGGYNEQFF	TGTGCCAGCTCCGGGGGGTACAATGAGCAGTTCTTC
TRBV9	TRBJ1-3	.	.	CASSEDSLQGNTIYF	TGTGCTAGCAGCGAGGACAGCCTTCAGGGAAACACCATATATTTT
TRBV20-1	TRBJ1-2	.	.	CSALDGYTF	TGCAGTGCTCTTGATGGCTACACCTTC
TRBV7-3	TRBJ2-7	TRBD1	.	CASSLTGAGEQYF	TGTGCCAGCAGCCTAACAGGGGCTGGCGAGCAGTACTTC
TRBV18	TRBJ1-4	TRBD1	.	CASSLGTVSLGANEKLFF	TGTGCCAGCTCACTCGGGACAGTCTCCCTAGGGGCTAATGAAAAACTGTTTTTT
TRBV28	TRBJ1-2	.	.	CASSTDRPLGYGYTF	TGTGCCAGCAGTACGGACAGACCTTTAGGGTATGGCTACACCTTC
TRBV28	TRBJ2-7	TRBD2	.	CASSSKESGGYEQYF	TGTGCCAGCAGTTCCAAAGAGAGCGGGGGCTACGAGCAGTACTTC
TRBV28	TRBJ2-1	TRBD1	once	CASIGRDRYGEQFF	TGTGCCAGCATCGGACGGGACAGATACGGTGAGCAGTTCTTC
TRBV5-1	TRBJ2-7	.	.	CASSLGQYEQYF	TGCGCCAGCAGCTTAGGACAGTACGAGCAGTACTTC
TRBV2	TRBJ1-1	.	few	CASSEFGHYQAFF	TGTGCCAGCAGTGAATTTGGACACTACCAAGCTTTCTTT
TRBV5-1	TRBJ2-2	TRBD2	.	CASSLDLAGVNTGELFF	TGCGCCAGCAGCTTAGACCTAGCGGGGGTGAACACCGGGGAGCTGTTTTTT
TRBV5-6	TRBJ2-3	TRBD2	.	CASSLGLAGPGDTQYF	TGTGCCAGCAGCTTGGGGCTAGCGGGTCCGGGGGATACGCAGTATTTT
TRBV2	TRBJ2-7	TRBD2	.	CASSELGLAGQSSYEQYF	TGTGCCAGCAGTGAGCTGGGACTAGCGGGGCAGAGCTCCTACGAGCAGTACTTC
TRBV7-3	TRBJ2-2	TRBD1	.	CASSGDRNTGELFF	TGTGCCAGCAGCGGGGACAGGAACACCGGGGAGCTGTTTTTT
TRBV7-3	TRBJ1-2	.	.	CASSLTGVEGYTF	TGTGCCAGCAGCTTAACGGGGGTAGAGGGCTACACCTTC
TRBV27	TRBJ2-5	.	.	CASSLSTVGTQYF	TGTGCCAGCAGTTTATCAACCGTCGGGACCCAGTACTTC
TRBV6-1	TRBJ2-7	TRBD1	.	CASSADRGYEQYF	TGTGCCAGCAGCGCGGACAGGGGCTACGAGCAGTACTTC
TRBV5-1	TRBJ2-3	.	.	CASSLVAGMAPTDTQYF	TGCGCCAGCAGCTTGGTGGCTGGGATGGCCCCCACAGATACGCAGTATTTT
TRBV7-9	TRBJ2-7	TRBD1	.	CASSHNRGASGEQYF	TGTGCCAGCAGCCATAACAGGGGAGCATCGGGTGAGCAGTACTTC
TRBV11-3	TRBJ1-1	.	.	CASSPGRNTEAFF	TGTGCCAGCAGCCCAGGAAGGAACACTGAAGCTTTCTTT
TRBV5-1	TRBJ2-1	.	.	CASSLEGLRGYNEQFF	TGCGCCAGCAGCTTGGAGGGTCTGCGAGGGTACAATGAGCAGTTCTTC
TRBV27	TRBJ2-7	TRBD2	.	CASSLSLSTSGRGEQYF	TGTGCCAGCAGTTTATCCCTATCGACTAGCGGGAGAGGAGAGCAGTACTTC
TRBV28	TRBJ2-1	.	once	CASSFWGNESYNEQFF	TGTGCCAGCAGTTTCTGGGGGAATGAATCCTACAATGAGCAGTTCTTC